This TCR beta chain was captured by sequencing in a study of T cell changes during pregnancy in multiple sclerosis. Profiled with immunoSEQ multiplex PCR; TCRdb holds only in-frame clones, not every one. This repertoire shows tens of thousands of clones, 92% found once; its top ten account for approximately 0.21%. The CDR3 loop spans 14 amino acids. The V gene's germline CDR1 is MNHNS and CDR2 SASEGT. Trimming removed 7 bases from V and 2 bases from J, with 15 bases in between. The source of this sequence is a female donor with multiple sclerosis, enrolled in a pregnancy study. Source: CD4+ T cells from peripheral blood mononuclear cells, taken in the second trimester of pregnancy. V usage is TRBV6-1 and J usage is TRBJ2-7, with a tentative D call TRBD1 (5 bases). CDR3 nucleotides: TGTGCCAGCAAAGGGGTTTATTCACCCTACGAGCAGTACTTC. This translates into CASKGVYSPYEQYF.